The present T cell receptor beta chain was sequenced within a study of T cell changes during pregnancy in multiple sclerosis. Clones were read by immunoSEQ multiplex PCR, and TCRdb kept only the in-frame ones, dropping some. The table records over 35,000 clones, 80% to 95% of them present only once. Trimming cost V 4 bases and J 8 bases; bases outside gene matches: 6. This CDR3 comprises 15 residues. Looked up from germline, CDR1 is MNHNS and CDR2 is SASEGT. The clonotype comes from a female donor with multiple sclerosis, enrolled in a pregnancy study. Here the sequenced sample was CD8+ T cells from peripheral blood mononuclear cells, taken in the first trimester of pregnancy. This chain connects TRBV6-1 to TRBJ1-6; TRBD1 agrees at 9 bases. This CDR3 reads CASSAGQGFDSPLHF. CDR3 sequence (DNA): TGTGCCAGCAGTGCGGGACAGGGTTTCGATTCACCCCTCCACTTT.